These 11 T cell receptor beta chains were all obtained from the same sample, sequenced in a study of blood T cell repertoires in COVID-19. The method was immunoSEQ multiplex PCR; TCRdb's version includes in-frame clones alone and lacks a portion of them. The table has about 250,000 clones, almost 85% seen once. The sample was PBMCs or T cells enriched from blood (not recorded which). The receptors shown here come from a woman aged 50 to 65 with acute COVID-19.

The CDR3 sequence is CASSSGTGGGYTF. For the CDR3, the DNA is TGTGCCAGCAGCTCCGGGACAGGCGGCGGCTACACCTTC. V and J are TRBV7-9 and TRBJ1-2, with 8 positions matching TRBD1. Unmatched junction bases numbered 6, after V lost 4 bases and J lost 8 bases. Germline V CDR1 and CDR2: SEHNR, FQNEAQ (reference sequence). This CDR3 is 13 amino acids long.

This clone has a single count. CDR3: CASSLDGASGPHNEQFF. CDR3 coding DNA: TGTGCCAGCAGCTTAGATGGAGCTAGCGGGCCCCACAATGAGCAGTTCTTC. The chain links TRBV7-6 to TRBJ2-1; TRBD2 matches at 8 bases. V was pared by 1 base and J by 5 bases, with 10 bases of the junction left unmatched. Germline CDR1 SGHVS, CDR2 FNYEAQ. The CDR3 runs 17 residues. The full variable domain, its missing parts supplied by reference TRBV7-6 and TRBJ2-1, is GAGVSQSPRYKVTKRGQDVALRCDPISGHVSLYWYRQALGQGPEFLTYFNYEAQQDKSGLPNDRFSAERPEGSISTLTIQRTEQRDSAMYRCASSLDGASGPHNEQFFGPGTRLTVL.

This sequence joins TRBV18 and TRBJ2-7; 7 nucleotides match TRBD1. Germline V CDR1 and CDR2: KGHSH, LQKENI. The CDR3 is 14 residues long. V was pared by 3 bases and J by 4 bases, with 6 bases of the junction left unmatched. CDR3 sequence reads: CASSPGQTLYEQYF. CDR3 coding DNA: TGTGCCAGCTCACCGGGACAGACCTTATACGAGCAGTACTTC.

The genes are TRBV5-1 and TRBJ1-2; the D gene is possibly TRBD1 (5 bases). CDR3 length: 15 residues. The germline V gene encodes CDR1 SGHRS and CDR2 YFSETQ. With 0 bases removed from V and 6 bases from J, the gap between germline ends came to 15 bases. This CDR3 reads CASSLEGQGLHGYTF. DNA of the CDR3: TGCGCCAGCAGCTTGGAGGGGCAGGGTTTACATGGCTACACCTTC.

The chain has TRBV3-1 (or the pseudogene TRBV3-2) and TRBJ1-2; the match to TRBD1 covers 8 bases. Germline trimming cut 1 base from V and 0 bases from J; bases unmatched to any gene: 4. The CDR3 is 16 amino acids. Germline V gene lookup returns CDR1 LGHDT and CDR2 YNNKEL (reference sequence). CDR3 nucleotides: TGTGCCAGCAGCCAAGGTCGGACAGGGCCTAACTATGGCTACACCTTC. It specifies CASSQGRTGPNYGYTF.

The V and J genes are TRBV28 and TRBJ2-1; the D is unclear. Germline V gene sequence: CDR1 MDHEN, CDR2 SYDVKM. The CDR3 is 13 residues long. V lost 7 bases and J 2 bases, leaving 9 bases between the germline ends. The DNA of the CDR3 is TGTGCCAGCAATCTACTAACCTACAATGAGCAGTTCTTC. Its translation: CASNLLTYNEQFF.

This clone was recorded once. CDR3 region: CASSLQGGYTF. In DNA, the CDR3 is TGTGCCAGCAGCTTACAGGGTGGCTACACCTTC. The J gene is TRBJ1-2, the V gene TRBV7-9; D may be TRBD1 (5 bases). The CDR3 loop spans 11 amino acids. Germline V gene data show CDR1 as SEHNR and CDR2 as FQNEAQ (reference sequence). V lost 2 bases and J lost 7, with 5 bases in between.

The chain uses TRBV2 and TRBJ2-7; 12 positions agree with TRBD2. Losses at the gene ends were 11 bases for V and 7 bases for J; bases not matched to a gene: 12. Germline V CDR1 and CDR2: SNHLY, FYNNEI. This CDR3 contains 14 residues. The CDR3 reads CAFQPSGGAREQYF. As DNA, the CDR3 is TGTGCCTTCCAGCCTAGCGGGGGGGCCCGGGAGCAGTACTTC.

Only a few counts were recorded for this clone. The J gene is TRBJ2-1, the V gene TRBV27; TRBD1 matches 11 bases. The CDR3 spans 14 residues. Per germline, CDR1 MNHEY and CDR2 SMNVEV (reference sequence). V lost 6 bases to trimming and J lost 4 bases; unmatched junction nucleotides: 2. CDR3 protein: CASRGQGVYNEQFF. CDR3 nucleotide sequence: TGTGCCAGCAGGGGACAGGGGGTATACAATGAGCAGTTCTTC.

Here the CDR3 reads CASSLPWTGNTDTQYF. In DNA, the CDR3 is TGTGCCAGCAGCCTACCGTGGACAGGGAACACAGATACGCAGTATTTT. The V gene is TRBV9, the J gene TRBJ2-3, with 8 bases that match TRBD1. The V segment lost 4 bases and the J segment 2 bases; nucleotides outside the gene matches: 9. Germline V lookup: CDR1 SGDLS, CDR2 YYNGEE. This CDR3 has 16 amino acids.

The rearrangement links TRBV6-5 to TRBJ2-2; 8 bases agree with TRBD1. Looked up from germline, CDR1 is MNHEY and CDR2 is SVGAGI. V shed 6 bases, J shed 5 bases, and the junction held 8 bases outside the gene matches. The CDR3 spans 15 residues. The CDR3, as DNA: TGTGCCAGCAGCTCAGGGGGCGAGGGGACCGGGGAGCTGTTTTTT. Its translation is CASSSGGEGTGELFF.